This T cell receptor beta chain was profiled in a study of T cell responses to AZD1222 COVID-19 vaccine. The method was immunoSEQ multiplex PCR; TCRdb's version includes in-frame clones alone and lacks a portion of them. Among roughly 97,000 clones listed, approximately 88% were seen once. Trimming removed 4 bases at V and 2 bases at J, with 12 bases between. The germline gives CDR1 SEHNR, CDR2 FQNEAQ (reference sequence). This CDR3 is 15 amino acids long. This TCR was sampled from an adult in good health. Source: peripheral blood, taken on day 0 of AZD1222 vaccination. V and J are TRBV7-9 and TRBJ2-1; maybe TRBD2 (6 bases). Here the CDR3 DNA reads TGTGCCAGCAGCTCCCGACTAGAGCCCTACAATGAGCAGTTCTTC. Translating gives CASSSRLEPYNEQFF.